The rows below give T cell receptor beta chains drawn from one sample of a study of cytomegalovirus exposure and HLA in healthy donors. TCRdb's copy holds only in-frame clones and misses some; the assay was immunoSEQ multiplex PCR. The sample lists 100,000 or so clones; roughly three quarters were seen once. Material: PBMCs. All receptors derive from a female donor in good health and CMV-seropositive. The CDR3 runs from the conserved cysteine through the conserved F or W. The order of the fields is J gene, V gene, D gene, CDR3 protein. The D gene is left open where the match is weak.

J gene: TRBJ1-2
V gene: TRBV11-2
D gene: -
CDR3 protein: CASSSATGYGYTF

J gene: TRBJ1-1
V gene: TRBV10-2
D gene: -
CDR3 protein: CASSEGVRTEAFF

J gene: TRBJ1-2
V gene: TRBV11-2
D gene: -
CDR3 protein: CASSSGGGYGYTF

J gene: TRBJ1-2
V gene: TRBV20-1
D gene: TRBD1
CDR3 protein: CSAPQGAIYTF

J gene: TRBJ2-5
V gene: TRBV30
D gene: -
CDR3 protein: CAWSPQLQETQYF

J gene: TRBJ2-4
V gene: TRBV27
D gene: TRBD2
CDR3 protein: CASSDPGLAGGNIQYF

J gene: TRBJ2-5
V gene: TRBV5-8
D gene: -
CDR3 protein: CASSPGLPLETQYF

J gene: TRBJ1-1
V gene: TRBV18
D gene: -
CDR3 protein: CASSGDGNTEAFF

J gene: TRBJ1-2
V gene: TRBV19
D gene: -
CDR3 protein: CASNYRDGVAGGYTF

J gene: TRBJ1-4
V gene: TRBV9
D gene: -
CDR3 protein: CASSAGGGVNEKLFF

J gene: TRBJ2-2
V gene: TRBV18
D gene: -
CDR3 protein: CASSPGQSHTGELFF

J gene: TRBJ1-1
V gene: TRBV18
D gene: TRBD1
CDR3 protein: CASSFTRGLDTEAFF

J gene: TRBJ1-5
V gene: TRBV10-2
D gene: -
CDR3 protein: CAASGGGQPQHF

J gene: TRBJ2-5
V gene: TRBV30
D gene: -
CDR3 protein: CAWSVGTGAPAEYF

J gene: TRBJ1-2
V gene: TRBV6-1
D gene: -
CDR3 protein: CASSVKTGLGYTF

J gene: TRBJ2-3
V gene: TRBV5-1
D gene: TRBD2
CDR3 protein: CASSLLLTGGGLTDTQYF

J gene: TRBJ1-2
V gene: TRBV6-1
D gene: -
CDR3 protein: CASSDPGRGGYGYTF

J gene: TRBJ1-2
V gene: TRBV15
D gene: TRBD1
CDR3 protein: CATSRGGQGSGGYTF

J gene: TRBJ2-7
V gene: TRBV11-2
D gene: -
CDR3 protein: CASSLRAGSVEQYF

J gene: TRBJ2-1
V gene: TRBV10-3
D gene: -
CDR3 protein: CAISDRSGLNNEQFF

J gene: TRBJ1-1
V gene: TRBV27
D gene: -
CDR3 protein: CASSLNQGRATEAFF

J gene: TRBJ1-1
V gene: TRBV30
D gene: -
CDR3 protein: CAWSGSAKTEAFF

J gene: TRBJ1-1
V gene: TRBV11-3
D gene: TRBD1
CDR3 protein: CASSLAGGSEAFF

J gene: TRBJ1-2
V gene: TRBV5-1
D gene: TRBD1
CDR3 protein: CASSLALGQGANGYTF

J gene: TRBJ2-1
V gene: TRBV10-1
D gene: -
CDR3 protein: CASSEDLSSYNEQFF